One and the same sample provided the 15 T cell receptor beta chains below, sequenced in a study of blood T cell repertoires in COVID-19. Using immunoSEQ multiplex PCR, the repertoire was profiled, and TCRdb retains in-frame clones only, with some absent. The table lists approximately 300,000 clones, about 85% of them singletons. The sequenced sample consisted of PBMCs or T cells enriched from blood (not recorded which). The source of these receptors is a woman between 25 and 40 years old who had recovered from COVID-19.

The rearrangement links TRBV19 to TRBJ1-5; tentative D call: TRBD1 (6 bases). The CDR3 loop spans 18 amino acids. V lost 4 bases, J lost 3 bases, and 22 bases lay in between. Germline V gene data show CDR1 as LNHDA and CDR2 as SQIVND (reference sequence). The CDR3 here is CASSRAWQGGADNQPQHF. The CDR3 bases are TGTGCCAGTAGTAGGGCGTGGCAAGGGGGAGCCGACAATCAGCCCCAGCATTTT.

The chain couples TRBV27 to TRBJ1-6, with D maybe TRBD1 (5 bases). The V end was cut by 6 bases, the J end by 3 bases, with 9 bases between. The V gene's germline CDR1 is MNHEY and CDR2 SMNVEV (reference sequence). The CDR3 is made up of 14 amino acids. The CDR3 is CASSQGIYNSPLHF. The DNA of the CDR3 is TGTGCCAGCAGCCAGGGAATCTATAATTCACCCCTCCACTTT.

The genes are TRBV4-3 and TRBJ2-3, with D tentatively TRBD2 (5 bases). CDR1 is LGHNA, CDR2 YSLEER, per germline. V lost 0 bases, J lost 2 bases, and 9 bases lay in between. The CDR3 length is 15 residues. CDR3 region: CASSQEAEATDTQYF. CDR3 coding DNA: TGCGCCAGCAGCCAAGAGGCGGAGGCCACAGATACGCAGTATTTT.

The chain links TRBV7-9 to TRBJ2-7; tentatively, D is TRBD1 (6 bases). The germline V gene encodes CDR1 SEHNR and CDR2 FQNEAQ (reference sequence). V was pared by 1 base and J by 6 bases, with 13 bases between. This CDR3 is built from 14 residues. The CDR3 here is CASSLGQDLFEQYF. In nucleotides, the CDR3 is TGTGCCAGCAGCTTAGGACAGGATCTGTTCGAGCAGTACTTC.

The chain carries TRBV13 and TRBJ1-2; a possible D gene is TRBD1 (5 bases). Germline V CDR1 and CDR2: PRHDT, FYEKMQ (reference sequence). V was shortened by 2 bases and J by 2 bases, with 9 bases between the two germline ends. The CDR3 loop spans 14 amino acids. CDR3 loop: CASSLRTRNYGYTF. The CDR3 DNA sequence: TGTGCCAGCAGCTTAAGGACACGGAACTATGGCTACACCTTC. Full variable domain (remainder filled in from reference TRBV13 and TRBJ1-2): AAGVIQSPRHLIKEKRETATLKCYPIPRHDTVYWYQQGPGQDPQFLISFYEKMQSDKGSIPDRFSAQQFSDYHSELNMSSLELGDSALYFCASSLRTRNYGYTFGSGTRLTVV.

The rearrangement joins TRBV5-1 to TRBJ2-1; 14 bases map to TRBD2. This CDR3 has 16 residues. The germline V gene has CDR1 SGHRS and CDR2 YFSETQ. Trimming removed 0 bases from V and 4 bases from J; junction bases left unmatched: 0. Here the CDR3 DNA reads TGCGCCAGCAGCTTGGGACTAGCGGGGGGGTACAATGAGCAGTTCTTC. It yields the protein CASSLGLAGGYNEQFF.

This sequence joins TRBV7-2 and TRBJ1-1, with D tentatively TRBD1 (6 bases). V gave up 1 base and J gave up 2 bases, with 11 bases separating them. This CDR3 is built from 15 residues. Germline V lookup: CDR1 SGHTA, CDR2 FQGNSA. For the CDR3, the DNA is TGTGCCAGCAGCTTAGTACAGGGCTCAAACACTGAAGCTTTCTTT. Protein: CASSLVQGSNTEAFF. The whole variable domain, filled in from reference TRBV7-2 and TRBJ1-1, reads GAGVSQSPSNKVTEKGKDVELRCDPISGHTALYWYRQSLGQGLEFLIYFQGNSAPDKSGLPSDRFSAERTGGSVSTLTIQRTQQEDSAVYLCASSLVQGSNTEAFFGQGTRLTVV.

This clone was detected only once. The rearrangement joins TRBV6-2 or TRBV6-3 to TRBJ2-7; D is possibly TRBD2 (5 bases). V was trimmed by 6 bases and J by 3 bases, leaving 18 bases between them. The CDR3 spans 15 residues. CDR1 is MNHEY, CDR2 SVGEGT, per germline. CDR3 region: CASSRTEEQVYEQYF. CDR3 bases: TGTGCCAGCAGCCGGACGGAGGAGCAGGTCTACGAGCAGTACTTC.

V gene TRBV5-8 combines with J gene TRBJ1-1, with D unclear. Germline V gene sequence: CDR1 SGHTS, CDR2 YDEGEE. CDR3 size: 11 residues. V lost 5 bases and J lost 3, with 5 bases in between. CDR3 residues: CASRQYTEAFF. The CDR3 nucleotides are TGTGCCAGCAGACAATACACTGAAGCTTTCTTT.

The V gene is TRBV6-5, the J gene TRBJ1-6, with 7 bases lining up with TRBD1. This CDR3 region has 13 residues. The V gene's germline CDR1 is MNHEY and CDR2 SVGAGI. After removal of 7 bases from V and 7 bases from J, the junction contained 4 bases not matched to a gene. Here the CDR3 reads CASKGQQNSPLHF. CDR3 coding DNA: TGTGCCAGCAAGGGACAGCAAAATTCACCCCTCCACTTT.

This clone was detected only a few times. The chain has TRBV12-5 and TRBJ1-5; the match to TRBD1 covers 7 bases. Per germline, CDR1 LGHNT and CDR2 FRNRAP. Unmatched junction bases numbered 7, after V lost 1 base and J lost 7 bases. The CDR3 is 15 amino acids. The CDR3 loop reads CASGLGRQGGQPQHF. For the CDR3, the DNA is TGTGCTAGTGGTTTGGGACGACAGGGTGGACAGCCCCAGCATTTT.

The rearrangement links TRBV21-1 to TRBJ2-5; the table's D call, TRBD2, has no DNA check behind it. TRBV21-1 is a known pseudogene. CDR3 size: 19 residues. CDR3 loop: CASSKEGSGQEKYQETQYF. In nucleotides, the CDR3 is TGTGCCAGCAGCAAAGAGGGTAGCGGGCAAGAAAAGTACCAAGAGACCCAGTACTTC.

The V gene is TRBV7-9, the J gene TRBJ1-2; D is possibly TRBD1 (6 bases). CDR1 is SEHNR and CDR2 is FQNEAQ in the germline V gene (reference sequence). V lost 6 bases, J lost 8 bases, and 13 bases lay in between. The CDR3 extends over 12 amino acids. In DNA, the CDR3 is TGTGCCAGCAGTAACAGGGATTACGGCTACACCTTC. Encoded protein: CASSNRDYGYTF.

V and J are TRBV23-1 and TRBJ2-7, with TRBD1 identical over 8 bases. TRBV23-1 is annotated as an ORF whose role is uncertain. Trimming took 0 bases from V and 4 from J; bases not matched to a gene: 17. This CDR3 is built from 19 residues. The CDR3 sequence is CASSQSESIGQGARYEQYF. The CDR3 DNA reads TGCGCCAGCAGTCAATCGGAAAGTATCGGGCAGGGGGCCAGATACGAGCAGTACTTC.

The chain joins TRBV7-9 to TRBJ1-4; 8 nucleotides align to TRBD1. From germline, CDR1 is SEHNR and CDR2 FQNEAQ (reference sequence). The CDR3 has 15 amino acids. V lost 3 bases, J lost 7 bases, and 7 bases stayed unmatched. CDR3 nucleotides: TGTGCCAGCAGCTTGATCGGGACAGGTGGTGAAAAACTGTTTTTT. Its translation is CASSLIGTGGEKLFF.